Sequencing of this T cell receptor (beta chain) was carried out in a study of blood T cell repertoires in COVID-19 (dated by TCRdb to about 2020). For the wider study: Samples covering the acute and convalescent phases of COVID-19 were provided by collaborators in the United States, Italy and Spain. The material from the prospective study consisted of cDNA or gDNA derived from T cells, B-cell-depleted T cells, or PBMCs. Subjects who had been exposed to COVID-19, were actively infected with it, or had recovered from it provided the deeply sampled blood TCRbeta repertoires that made up the dataset. The repertoires were released in a freely available public database meant as a resource for research on the immune response to SARS-CoV-2. Samples were obtained from the ongoing ImmuneRACE study (first 160 participants) and from about 1,300 subjects provided by 6 global collaborators. Nearly every sample came with metadata listing a de-identified subject ID, COVID-19 status, age in years and sex. Where HLA class I and class II types were available, the types were taken from metadata supplied by the sample provider, not from assay-based typing.

One collaborating source in Seattle enrolled patients while the patients were actively infected and followed the patients over time throughout the course of disease. The collaborating institutions used their own protocols to collect whole blood in K2EDTA tubes. For TCRbeta analysis, collaborators shipped samples in one of three forms: frozen whole blood, isolated PBMCs, or DNA extracted from either of those sample types. Points the paper makes about the study in general: The quantity of clinical and demographic metadata differed by source and by participant and was supplied without curation.

TCRbeta CDR3 regions were amplified from genomic DNA by means of the immunoSEQ Assay, a bias-controlled multiplex PCR. The authors' pipeline ran thus. The number of nucleated cells in each sample was estimated by amplification of reference gene primers within the assay. To quantify the absolute abundance of each unique TCRbeta CDR3 rearrangement, sequence reads were collapsed and filtered. For each sample, productive Simpson clonality was calculated as the square root of Simpson's diversity index across productive rearrangements. TCRdb stores this immuneACCESS table with in-frame sequences only. Part of the clones is absent; in the studies checked, under half of the shortfall reflects unresolved V genes, and no reason is known for the rest. V, J and clone size are taken as reported in that table, and D and trimming were inferred from the DNA itself. This sample holds about 260,000 clones; about 88% were observed only once. The top ten constitute approximately 5.1% of the sample.

Trimming takes 6 bases from V and 0 bases from J, and the germline ends sit 6 bases apart. The germline V gene provides CDR1 MDHEN and CDR2 SYDVKM. The CDR3 spans 14 residues, from the cysteine through the phenylalanine. Only the CDR3 part of the read is kept: 42 bases, read in frame from the first base. As regards this clone: Its antigen has not been determined. No much larger clone is present one base from it, and per-base qualities are unavailable.

Sequences were obtained from peripheral blood. The origin of this receptor is a woman aged 55-69 years with COVID-19, enrolled during active disease. This chain is built from TRBV28 and TRBJ2-6; a confident D gene designation cannot be given. The bases read TGTGCCAGCAGCCGGTACTCTGGGGCCAACGTCCTGACTTTC. Its amino acids are CASSRYSGANVLTF.